The subject of this entry is one T cell receptor (beta chain). What antigen it recognizes has not been identified. No quality values exist for individual bases; no much larger clone is one base distant. The sample belongs to a study of T cell responses to AZD1222 COVID-19 vaccine (dated by TCRdb to the early 2020s). Concerning the study at large: AZD1222 recipients whose second dose came at about 4 weeks and those whose second dose came at about 12 weeks were combined into one group, since spike-specific TCR depth and breadth did not differ between the two schedules. Enrollment into the trials was organized by age into subgroups of 18-55, 56-69 and 70-plus years, and those subgroups contained about 160, 30 and 59 TCR-sequenced participants, respectively. A total of over 230 trial participants underwent TCR sequencing, of whom roughly 210 had received two doses of AZD1222 and 26 had received two doses of the MenACWY control vaccine.

The CDR3 regions of human TCRbeta chains were analyzed by immunosequencing. For the original study's pipeline: Repertoire TCRs were checked for matches against a reference library of SARS-CoV-2-specific TCRs that had been generated using the MIRA antigen-specificity platform. Breadth was defined as the fraction of unique TCRs that were SARS-CoV-2-associated. Depth was defined as the fraction of total T cells that were SARS-CoV-2-associated. Using the MIRA data, every spike-specific TCR was mapped to the spike region that the TCR reacted to and assigned to either a CD4 or a CD8 class. Log10-transformed breadth and depth values were compared by one-way ANOVA with Sidak's multiple comparisons tests. TCRdb re-hosts the immuneACCESS table, in-frame sequences only. Its copies lack some clones; in the studies checked, an unresolved V gene accounts for under half of them, and the cause for the rest is not known. The V and J calls and clone size were taken over from that table, and D and trimming were inferred from the DNA. This sample lists 120,000 or so clones; around 85% were detected once. Roughly 6.2% of the sample is in the top ten clones.

The time point label, as the study defines it: baseline before first vaccination. The vaccinee samples were drawn from two UK trials, COV001 and COV002, one of which was a single-blind randomized controlled phase 2/3 trial testing AZD1222 (ChAdOx1 nCoV-19) in healthy adults. For TCRbeta chain sequencing, PBMC samples were collected from trial participants at day 0 and at day 28 after the second dose. The germline V gene (reference sequence) provides CDR1 LNHNV and CDR2 YYDKDF. Trimming removed 4 bases from V and 7 bases from J; the gene matches leave 16 bases unexplained. From the cysteine up to the phenylalanine, the CDR3 has a length of 16 residues. Only the CDR3 DNA stays, 48 bases, in frame from base 1. General conclusions and limits of the study: Conclusions about previously exposed vaccinees are limited, since just six or seven AZD1222 recipients were seropositive for SARS-CoV-2 at baseline. Participants were mostly white British and included more females than males, and it was suggested by the authors that clonal diversity may have been underestimated. The whole spike protein was spanned by vaccine-associated CD4 TCRs, and dominant responses were seen in regions 160-218 and 743-854. Because no samples from the day 14 peak response were available, repertoires could be characterized only after the peak T cell response. Reportedly, almost half of the unique spike-specific TCRs recognized epitopes lying outside the regions that are mutated in the B.1.351 and B.1.1.7 variants. After two AZD1222 doses, spike-specific TCR breadth and depth were significantly higher than at day 0 and than in MenACWY recipients. In the small 56-69-year group, the increase in depth fell short of significance, most likely because of low power.

The sequence was collected from an adult in good health. Recombination linked TRBV15 to TRBJ2-7; 7 central bases correspond to TRBD2. The material was peripheral blood, obtained on day 0 of AZD1222 vaccination. The DNA sequence is as follows: TGTGCCACCAGCACCCCTCCTCGGGGGGTCCTGTGGGAGCAGTACTTC. The encoded protein is CATSTPPRGVLWEQYF.